These 10 T cell receptor beta chains were sequenced from one sample in a study of cytomegalovirus exposure and HLA in healthy donors. TCRdb's copy holds only in-frame clones and misses some; the assay was immunoSEQ multiplex PCR. This table has some 46,000 clones, roughly 92% appearing once. The specimen was PBMCs. These receptors were taken from a man between 18 and 29 years old in good health and CMV-seronegative.

V and J are TRBV4-3 and TRBJ1-1; perhaps TRBD1 as D (5 bases). The V and J ends lost 0 bases and 6 bases respectively, with 20 bases between them. This CDR3 has 17 amino acids. Germline CDR1 and CDR2: LGHNA and YSLEER. CDR3 sequence (DNA): TGCGCCAGCAGCCAAGATCGCGGGGCAGGGAGAAGCCCTGAAGCTTTCTTT. Protein product: CASSQDRGAGRSPEAFF.

J is TRBJ1-2 and V is TRBV7-9, with 11 bases aligning to TRBD1. V was clipped by 1 base and J by 3 bases; unmatched bases: 1. CDR3 length equals 15 residues. Germline assignment: CDR1 SEHNR and CDR2 FQNEAQ (reference sequence). CDR3 amino acids: CASSLGDRGDYGYTF. The DNA of the CDR3 is TGTGCCAGCAGCTTAGGGGACAGGGGGGACTATGGCTACACCTTC.

The chain employs TRBV7-2 and TRBJ1-2; D is ambiguous. V was pared by 1 base and J by 8 bases, with 11 bases between. The length of the CDR3 is 13 residues. Germline V gives CDR1 SGHTA, CDR2 FQGNSA. The CDR3 sequence is CASSLGEYEGYTF. The CDR3 DNA reads TGTGCCAGCAGCTTAGGGGAGTATGAAGGCTACACCTTC. Complete variable domain (other parts from reference TRBV7-2 and TRBJ1-2): GAGVSQSPSNKVTEKGKDVELRCDPISGHTALYWYRQSLGQGLEFLIYFQGNSAPDKSGLPSDRFSAERTGGSVSTLTIQRTQQEDSAVYLCASSLGEYEGYTFGSGTRLTVV.

CDR3 amino acids: CASSLEVAGENTQYF. Written as DNA, the CDR3 is TGTGCCAGCAGCTTGGAGGTAGCGGGAGAAAATACGCAGTATTTT. The rearrangement links TRBV5-6 to TRBJ2-3; 9 nucleotides agree with TRBD2. After removal of 0 bases from V and 7 bases from J, the junction contained 6 bases not matched to a gene. Germline loops: CDR1 SGHDT, CDR2 YYEEEE. There are 15 residues in the CDR3. Combining the CDR3 with reference TRBV5-6 and TRBJ2-3 gives the whole variable domain DAGVTQSPTHLIKTRGQQVTLRCSPKSGHDTVSWYQQALGQGPQFIFQYYEEEERQRGNFPDRFSGHQFPNYSSELNVNALLLGDSALYLCASSLEVAGENTQYFGPGTRLTVL.

V usage is TRBV7-2 and J usage is TRBJ2-3; 7 nucleotides match TRBD1. CDR1 and CDR2 from the germline V gene are SGHTA and FQGNSA. With V trimmed by 4 bases and J by 2 bases, 3 bases remained unmatched. The CDR3 sequence is 14 residues long. The CDR3 is CASSSGQSTDTQYF. The DNA of the CDR3 is TGTGCCAGCAGCTCGGGACAGTCCACAGATACGCAGTATTTT.

The genes are TRBV18 and TRBJ1-3, with 7 bases matching TRBD1. J was trimmed by 3 bases and V by 3 bases; bases with no gene match: 5. CDR3 length: 15 residues. Germline CDR1 is KGHSH and CDR2 is LQKENI. CDR3 sequence: CASSPGTADGNTIYF. The CDR3 bases are TGTGCCAGCTCACCCGGGACAGCGGATGGAAACACCATATATTTT.

V gene TRBV7-3 combines with J gene TRBJ1-2; the match to TRBD1 covers 8 bases. V lost 5 bases to trimming and J lost 4 bases; unmatched junction nucleotides: 9. Germline loops: CDR1 SGHTA, CDR2 FQGTGA. This CDR3 comprises 15 residues. CDR3 DNA sequence: TGTGCCAGCAGCCCAACCGGACAGGGTGCCTATGGCTACACCTTC. Translating it yields CASSPTGQGAYGYTF.

The chain recombines TRBV2 with TRBJ2-3, with 9 bases lining up with TRBD1. From germline, CDR1 is SNHLY and CDR2 FYNNEI. After removal of 10 bases from V and 4 bases from J, the junction contained 15 bases not matched to a gene. The CDR3 has 16 amino acids. The CDR3 DNA sequence: TGTGCCACCCTTGGGGGGGACAGGGTTATTCCAGATACGCAGTATTTT. Its translation is CATLGGDRVIPDTQYF.

Remarks on this clone: One end of the junction varies from germline; a read error may be responsible. This chain joins TRBV7-7 and TRBJ2-3, with 7 bases fitting TRBD1. Germline loops: CDR1 SSHAT, CDR2 FNYEAQ (reference sequence). CDR3 length equals 16 residues. The DNA for the CDR3 is TGTGCTAGCAGCTTAGTAGACAGGGTGTTGTCGGATACGCAGTATTTT. As protein: CASSLVDRVLSDTQYF.

This clone has a single count. The rearrangement links TRBV5-3 to TRBJ2-7, with TRBD1 identical over 9 bases. Being an ORF, TRBV5-3 has a function that is uncertain. The junction had 12 bases not matched to a gene; V was cut back by 0 bases and J by 5 bases. The CDR3 has 17 residues. CDR3 region: CARSLGGGGTGRHEQYF. CDR3 DNA: TGTGCCAGAAGCTTGGGTGGAGGCGGGACAGGGAGGCACGAGCAGTACTTC.